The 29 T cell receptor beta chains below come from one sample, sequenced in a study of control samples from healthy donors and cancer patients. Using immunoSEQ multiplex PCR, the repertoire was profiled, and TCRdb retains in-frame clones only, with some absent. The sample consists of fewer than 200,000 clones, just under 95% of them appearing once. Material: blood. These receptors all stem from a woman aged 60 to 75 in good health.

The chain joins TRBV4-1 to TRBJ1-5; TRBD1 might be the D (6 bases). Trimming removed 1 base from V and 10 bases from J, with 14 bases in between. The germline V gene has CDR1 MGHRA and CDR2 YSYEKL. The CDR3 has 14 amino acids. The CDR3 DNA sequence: TGCGCCAGCAGCCAAGTTTCCAGACAGGACCCCCAGCATTTT. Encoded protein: CASSQVSRQDPQHF.

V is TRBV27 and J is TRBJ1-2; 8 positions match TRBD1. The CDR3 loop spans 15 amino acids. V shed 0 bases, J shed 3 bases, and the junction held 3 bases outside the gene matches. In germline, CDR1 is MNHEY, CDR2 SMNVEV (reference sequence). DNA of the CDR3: TGTGCCAGCAGTTTATCCCAGGGGGCGCACTATGGCTACACCTTC. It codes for CASSLSQGAHYGYTF.

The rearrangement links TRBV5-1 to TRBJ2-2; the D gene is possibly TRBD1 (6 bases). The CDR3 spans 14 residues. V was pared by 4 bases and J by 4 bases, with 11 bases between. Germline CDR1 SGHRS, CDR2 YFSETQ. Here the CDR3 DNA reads TGCGCCAGCAGCACAGGACAGAGCACCGGGGAGCTGTTTTTT. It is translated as CASSTGQSTGELFF.

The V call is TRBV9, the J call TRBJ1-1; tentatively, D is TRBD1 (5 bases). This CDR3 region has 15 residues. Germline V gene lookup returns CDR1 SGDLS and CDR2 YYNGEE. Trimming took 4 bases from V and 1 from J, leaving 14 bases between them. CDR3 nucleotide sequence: TGTGCCAGCAGCACTCGGGACGGACGGAACACTGAAGCTTTCTTT. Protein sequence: CASSTRDGRNTEAFF.

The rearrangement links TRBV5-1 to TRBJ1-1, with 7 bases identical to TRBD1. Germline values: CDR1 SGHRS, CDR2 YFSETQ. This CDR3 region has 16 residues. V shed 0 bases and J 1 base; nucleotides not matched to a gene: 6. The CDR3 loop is CASSLGQGIGNTEAFF. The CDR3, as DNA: TGCGCCAGCAGCTTGGGACAGGGAATAGGGAACACTGAAGCTTTCTTT.

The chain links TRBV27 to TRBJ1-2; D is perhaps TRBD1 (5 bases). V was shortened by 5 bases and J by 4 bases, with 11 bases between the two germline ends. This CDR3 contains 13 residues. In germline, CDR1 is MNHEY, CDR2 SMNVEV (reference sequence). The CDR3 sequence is CASSPGRSYGYTF. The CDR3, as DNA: TGTGCCAGCAGTCCGGGACGAAGCTATGGCTACACCTTC.

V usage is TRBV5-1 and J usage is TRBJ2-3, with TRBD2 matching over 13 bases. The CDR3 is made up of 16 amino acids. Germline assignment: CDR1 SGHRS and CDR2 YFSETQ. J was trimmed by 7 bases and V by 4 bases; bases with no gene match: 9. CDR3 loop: CASSPPGLAGPHTQYF. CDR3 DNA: TGCGCCAGCAGCCCCCCGGGACTAGCGGGACCCCATACGCAGTATTTT.

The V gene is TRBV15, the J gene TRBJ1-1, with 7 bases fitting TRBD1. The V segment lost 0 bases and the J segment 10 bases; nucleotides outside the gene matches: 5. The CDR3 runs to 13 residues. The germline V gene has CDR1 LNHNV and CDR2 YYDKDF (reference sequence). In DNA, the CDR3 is TGTGCCACCAGCAGAGAGGGCAGGGGGTCAGCTTTCTTT. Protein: CATSREGRGSAFF.

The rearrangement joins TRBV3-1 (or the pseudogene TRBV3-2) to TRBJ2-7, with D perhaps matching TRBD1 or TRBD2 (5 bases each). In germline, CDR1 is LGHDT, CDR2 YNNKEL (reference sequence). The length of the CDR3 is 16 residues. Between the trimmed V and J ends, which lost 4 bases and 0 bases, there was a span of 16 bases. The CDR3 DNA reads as TGTGCCAGCAGCCGCCGAGGGGCAGTAAACTCCTACGAGCAGTACTTC. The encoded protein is CASSRRGAVNSYEQYF.

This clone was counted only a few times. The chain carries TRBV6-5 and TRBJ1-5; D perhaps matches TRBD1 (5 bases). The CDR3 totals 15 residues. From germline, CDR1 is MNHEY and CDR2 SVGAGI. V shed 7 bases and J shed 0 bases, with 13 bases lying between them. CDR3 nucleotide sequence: TGTGCCAGCACCCGGGGACGGGGTAGCAATCAGCCCCAGCATTTT. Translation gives CASTRGRGSNQPQHF.

CDR3 sequence (DNA): TGTGCCAGCAGAACAATTTCGGACGGAGGAAACACCATATATTTT. This gives the protein CASRTISDGGNTIYF. The V call is TRBV6-5, the J call TRBJ1-3; D call uncertain. This CDR3 has 15 amino acids. Per the germline V gene, CDR1 is MNHEY and CDR2 is SVGAGI. Between the trimmed V and J ends, which lost 6 bases and 4 bases, there was a span of 16 bases.

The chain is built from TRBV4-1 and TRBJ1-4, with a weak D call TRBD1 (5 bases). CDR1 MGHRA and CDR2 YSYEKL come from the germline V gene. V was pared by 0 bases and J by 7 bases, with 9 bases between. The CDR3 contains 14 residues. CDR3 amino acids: CASSQDRVVEKLFF. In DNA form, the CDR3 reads TGCGCCAGCAGCCAAGACAGGGTTGTTGAAAAACTGTTTTTT.

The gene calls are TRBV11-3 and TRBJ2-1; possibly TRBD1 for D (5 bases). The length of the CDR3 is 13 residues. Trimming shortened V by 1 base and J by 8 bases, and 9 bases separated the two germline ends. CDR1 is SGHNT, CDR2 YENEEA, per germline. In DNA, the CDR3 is TGTGCCAGCAGCTTAGGACAGCGCTATGAGCAGTTCTTC. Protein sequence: CASSLGQRYEQFF.

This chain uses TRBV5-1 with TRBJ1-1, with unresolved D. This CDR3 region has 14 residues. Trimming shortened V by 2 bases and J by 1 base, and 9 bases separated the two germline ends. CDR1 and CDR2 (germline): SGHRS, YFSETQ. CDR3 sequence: CASSFGGTNTEAFF. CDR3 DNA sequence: TGCGCCAGCAGCTTTGGAGGAACGAACACTGAAGCTTTCTTT.

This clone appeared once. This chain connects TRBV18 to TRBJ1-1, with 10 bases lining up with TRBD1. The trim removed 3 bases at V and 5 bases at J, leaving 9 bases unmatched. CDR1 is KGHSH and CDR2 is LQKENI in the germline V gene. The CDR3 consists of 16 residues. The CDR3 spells CASSPQQDRGLTEAFF. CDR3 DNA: TGTGCCAGCTCACCGCAGCAAGACAGGGGGCTTACTGAAGCTTTCTTT.

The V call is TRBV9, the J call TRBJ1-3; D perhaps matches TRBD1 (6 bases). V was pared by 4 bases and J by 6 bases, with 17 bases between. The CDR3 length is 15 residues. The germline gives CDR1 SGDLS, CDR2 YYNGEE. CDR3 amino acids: CASSKDRQPENTIYF. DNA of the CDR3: TGTGCCAGCAGCAAAGACAGGCAGCCAGAAAACACCATATATTTT.

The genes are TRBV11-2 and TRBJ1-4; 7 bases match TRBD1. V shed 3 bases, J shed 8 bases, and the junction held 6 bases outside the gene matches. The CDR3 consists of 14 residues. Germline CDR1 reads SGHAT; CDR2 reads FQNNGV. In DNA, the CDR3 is TGTGCCAGCAGCTTTAGACCGGACAGGGAAAAACTGTTTTTT. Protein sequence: CASSFRPDREKLFF. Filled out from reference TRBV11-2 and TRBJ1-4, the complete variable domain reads EAGVAQSPRYKIIEKRQSVAFWCNPISGHATLYWYQQILGQGPKLLIQFQNNGVVDDSQLPKDRFSAERLKGVDSTLKIQPAKLEDSAVYLCASSFRPDREKLFFGSGTQLSVL.

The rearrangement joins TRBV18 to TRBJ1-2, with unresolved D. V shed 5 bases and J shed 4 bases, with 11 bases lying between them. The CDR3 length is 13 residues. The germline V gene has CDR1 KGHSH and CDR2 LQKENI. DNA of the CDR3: TGTGCCAGCTCAACAACAACCGTCTATGGCTACACCTTC. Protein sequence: CASSTTTVYGYTF.

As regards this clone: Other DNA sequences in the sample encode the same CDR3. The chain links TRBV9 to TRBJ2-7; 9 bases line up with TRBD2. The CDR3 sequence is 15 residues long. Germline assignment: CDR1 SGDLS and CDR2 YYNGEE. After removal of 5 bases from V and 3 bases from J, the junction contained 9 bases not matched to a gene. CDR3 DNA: TGTGCCAGCAGGAGGAGGCTAGCGGGGTTCTACGAGCAGTACTTC. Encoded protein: CASRRRLAGFYEQYF.

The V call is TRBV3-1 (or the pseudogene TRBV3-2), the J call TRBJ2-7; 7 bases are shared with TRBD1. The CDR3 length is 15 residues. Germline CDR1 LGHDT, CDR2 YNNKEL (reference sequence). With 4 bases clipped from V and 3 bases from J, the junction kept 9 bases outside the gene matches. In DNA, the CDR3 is TGTGCCAGCAGCCTAGGTGTAGGGGGCAGCTACGAGCAGTACTTC. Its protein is CASSLGVGGSYEQYF.

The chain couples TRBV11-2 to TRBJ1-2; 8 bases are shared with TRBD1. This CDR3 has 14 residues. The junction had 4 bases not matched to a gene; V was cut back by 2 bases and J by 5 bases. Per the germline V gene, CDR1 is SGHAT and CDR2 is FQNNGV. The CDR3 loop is CASSLRRTGYGYTF. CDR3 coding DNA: TGTGCCAGCAGCTTACGGAGGACAGGGTATGGCTACACCTTC.

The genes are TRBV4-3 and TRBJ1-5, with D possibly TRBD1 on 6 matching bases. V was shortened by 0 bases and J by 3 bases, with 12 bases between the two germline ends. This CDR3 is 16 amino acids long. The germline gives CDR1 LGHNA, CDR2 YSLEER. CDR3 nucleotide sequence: TGCGCCAGCAGCCAAGATTGGGGGGCCACCAATCAGCCCCAGCATTTT. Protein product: CASSQDWGATNQPQHF.

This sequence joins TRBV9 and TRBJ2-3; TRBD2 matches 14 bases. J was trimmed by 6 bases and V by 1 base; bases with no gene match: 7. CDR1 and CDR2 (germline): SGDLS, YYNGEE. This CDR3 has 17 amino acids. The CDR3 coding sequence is TGTGCCAGCAGCGTATCCCCGACTAGCGGGGGGGCTGATACGCAGTATTTT. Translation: CASSVSPTSGGADTQYF.

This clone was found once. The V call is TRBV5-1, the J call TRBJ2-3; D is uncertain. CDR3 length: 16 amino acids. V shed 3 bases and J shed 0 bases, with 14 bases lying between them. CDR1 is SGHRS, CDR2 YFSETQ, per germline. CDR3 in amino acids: CASSSGVGSSTDTQYF. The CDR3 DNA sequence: TGCGCCAGCAGCTCTGGGGTCGGCTCGAGCACAGATACGCAGTATTTT.

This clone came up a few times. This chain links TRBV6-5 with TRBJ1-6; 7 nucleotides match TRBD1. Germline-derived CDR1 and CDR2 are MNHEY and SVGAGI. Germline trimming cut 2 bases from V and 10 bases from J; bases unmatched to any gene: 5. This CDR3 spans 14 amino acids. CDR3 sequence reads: CASSYRGRQSPLHF. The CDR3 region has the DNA TGTGCCAGCAGTTACAGGGGGCGCCAATCACCCCTCCACTTT.

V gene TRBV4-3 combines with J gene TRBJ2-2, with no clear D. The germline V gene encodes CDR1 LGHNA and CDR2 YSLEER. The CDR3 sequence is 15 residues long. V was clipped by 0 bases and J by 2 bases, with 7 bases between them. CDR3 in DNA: TGCGCCAGCAGCCAAGAGGTGGTTAACACCGGGGAGCTGTTTTTT. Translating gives CASSQEVVNTGELFF.

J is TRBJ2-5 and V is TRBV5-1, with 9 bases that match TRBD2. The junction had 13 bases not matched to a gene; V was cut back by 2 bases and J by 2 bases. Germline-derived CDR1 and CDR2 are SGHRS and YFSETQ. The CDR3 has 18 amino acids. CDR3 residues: CASSLSLAGPMGQETQYF. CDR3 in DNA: TGCGCCAGCAGCTTAAGTCTAGCGGGACCTATGGGGCAAGAGACCCAGTACTTC.

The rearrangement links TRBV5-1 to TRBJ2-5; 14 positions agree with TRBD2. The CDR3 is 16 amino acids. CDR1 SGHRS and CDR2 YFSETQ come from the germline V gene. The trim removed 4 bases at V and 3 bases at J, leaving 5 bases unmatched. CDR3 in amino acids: CASSGLTSGREETQYF. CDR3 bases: TGCGCCAGCAGCGGACTGACTAGCGGGAGGGAAGAGACCCAGTACTTC.

Written as DNA, the CDR3 is TGTGCCAGCAGTGAAGGGGGCTTTGGCAATCAGCCCCAGCATTTT. Its protein product is CASSEGGFGNQPQHF. V and J are TRBV6-1 and TRBJ1-5, with D maybe TRBD1 (5 bases). The germline CDR1 and CDR2 sequences are MNHNS and SASEGT. The CDR3 consists of 15 residues. Trimming removed 1 base from V and 2 bases from J, with 9 bases in between.